The 4 T cell receptor beta chains presented below share a single source sample, sequenced in a study of cytomegalovirus exposure and HLA in healthy donors. It was with 60 Vbeta and 13 Jbeta primers that the PCR ran. Profiled with immunoSEQ multiplex PCR; TCRdb holds only in-frame clones, not every one. The sample consists of some 200,000 clones, approximately 84% of them appearing once. The sample consisted of PBMCs. The origin of the receptors is a man aged 45-65 years in good health and CMV-seronegative.

The V and J genes are TRBV4-3 and TRBJ1-5; D not certain. V was cut by 1 base and J by 10 bases, with 11 bases left in between. From germline, CDR1 is LGHNA and CDR2 YSLEER. This CDR3 spans 13 amino acids. The CDR3 DNA follows: TGCGCCAGCAGCCAAGGGGAGGCGGGACCCCAGCATTTT. It encodes CASSQGEAGPQHF.

The rearrangement links TRBV19 to TRBJ1-2, with D hard to call. Germline V gene sequence: CDR1 LNHDA, CDR2 SQIVND (reference sequence). This CDR3 spans 15 amino acids. With 0 bases removed from V and 4 bases from J, the gap between germline ends came to 12 bases. DNA of the CDR3: TGTGCCAGTAGTATAGATCTCGCCAGGTTCTATGGCTACACCTTC. Its translation is CASSIDLARFYGYTF.

The V gene is TRBV7-2, the J gene TRBJ2-1; 9 bases align to TRBD1. With V trimmed by 5 bases and J by 7 bases, 9 bases remained unmatched. Germline assignment: CDR1 SGHTA and CDR2 FQGNSA. CDR3 length: 15 amino acids. DNA for the CDR3: TGTGCCAGCAGCCCGATGGACAGGGGTGGAAATGAGCAGTTCTTC. It encodes CASSPMDRGGNEQFF.

This clone appeared a few times. The V and J genes are TRBV4-3 and TRBJ2-5; D might be TRBD1 (7 bases). Deletions cut 0 bases from V and 5 bases from J, with 16 bases between. The germline V gene has CDR1 LGHNA and CDR2 YSLEER. The CDR3 has 16 amino acids. In DNA, the CDR3 is TGCGCCAGCAGCCAAGAAGGGGGCAGGGGAGGTGAGACCCAGTACTTC. Translated, it gives CASSQEGGRGGETQYF.